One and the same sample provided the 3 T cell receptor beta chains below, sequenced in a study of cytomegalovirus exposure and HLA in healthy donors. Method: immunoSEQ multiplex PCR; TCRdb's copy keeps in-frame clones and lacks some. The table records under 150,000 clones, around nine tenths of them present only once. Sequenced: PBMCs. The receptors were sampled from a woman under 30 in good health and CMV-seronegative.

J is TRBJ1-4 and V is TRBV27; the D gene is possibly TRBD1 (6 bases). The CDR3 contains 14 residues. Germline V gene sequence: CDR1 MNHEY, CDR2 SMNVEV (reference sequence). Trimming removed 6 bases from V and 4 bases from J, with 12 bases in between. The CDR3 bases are TGTGCCAGCAGCCTGACACAGGGTAATGAAAAACTGTTTTTT. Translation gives CASSLTQGNEKLFF.

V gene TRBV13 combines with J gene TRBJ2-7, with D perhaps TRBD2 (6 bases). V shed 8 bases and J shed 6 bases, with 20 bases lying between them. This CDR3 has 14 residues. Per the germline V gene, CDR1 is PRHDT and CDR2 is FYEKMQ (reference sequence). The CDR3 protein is CASGKAGSRREQYF. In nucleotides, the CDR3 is TGTGCCAGCGGCAAGGCGGGGAGTCGGCGCGAGCAGTACTTC.

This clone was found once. CDR3 sequence: CASSLYQGLYGYTF. CDR3 bases: TGTGCCAGCAGTTTATACCAGGGCCTCTATGGCTACACCTTC. This chain joins TRBV28 and TRBJ1-2, with a weak D call TRBD1 (5 bases). Trimming cost V 1 base and J 4 bases, with 10 bases left between them. This CDR3 region has 14 residues. Germline CDR1 MDHEN, CDR2 SYDVKM.